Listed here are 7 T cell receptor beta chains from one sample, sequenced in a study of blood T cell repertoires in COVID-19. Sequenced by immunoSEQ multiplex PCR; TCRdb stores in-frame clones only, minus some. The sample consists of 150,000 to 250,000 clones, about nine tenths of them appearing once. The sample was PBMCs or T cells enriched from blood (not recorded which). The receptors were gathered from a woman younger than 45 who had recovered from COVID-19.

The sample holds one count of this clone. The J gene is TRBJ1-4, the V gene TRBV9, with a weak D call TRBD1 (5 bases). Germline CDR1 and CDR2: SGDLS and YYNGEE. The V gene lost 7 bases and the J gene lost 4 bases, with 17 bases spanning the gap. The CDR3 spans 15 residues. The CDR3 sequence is CASSRVGGVNEKLFF. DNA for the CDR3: TGTGCCAGCTCCAGGGTGGGGGGGGTTAATGAAAAACTGTTTTTT.

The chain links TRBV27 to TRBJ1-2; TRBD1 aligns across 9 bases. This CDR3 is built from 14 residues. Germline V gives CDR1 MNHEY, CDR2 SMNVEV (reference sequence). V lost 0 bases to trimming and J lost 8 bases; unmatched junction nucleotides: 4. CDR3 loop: CASSLSGTGHGYTF. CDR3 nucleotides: TGTGCCAGCAGTTTATCGGGGACAGGGCACGGCTACACCTTC.

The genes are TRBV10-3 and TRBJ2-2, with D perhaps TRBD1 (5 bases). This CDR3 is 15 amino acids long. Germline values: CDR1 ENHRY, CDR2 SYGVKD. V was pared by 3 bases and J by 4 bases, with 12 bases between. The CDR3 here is CAISELQGSTGELFF. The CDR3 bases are TGTGCCATCAGTGAACTGCAGGGTAGCACCGGGGAGCTGTTTTTT.

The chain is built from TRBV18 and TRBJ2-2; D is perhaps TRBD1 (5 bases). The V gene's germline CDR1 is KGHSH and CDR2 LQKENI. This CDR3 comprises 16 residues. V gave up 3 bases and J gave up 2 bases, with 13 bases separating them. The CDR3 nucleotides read TGTGCCAGCTCACCCTCGGTAGGGGATAACACCGGGGAGCTGTTTTTT. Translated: CASSPSVGDNTGELFF. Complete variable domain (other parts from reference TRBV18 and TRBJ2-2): NAGVMQNPRHLVRRRGQEARLRCSPMKGHSHVYWYRQLPEEGLKFMVYLQKENIIDESGMPKERFSAEFPKEGPSILRIQQVVRGDSAAYFCASSPSVGDNTGELFFGEGSRLTVL.

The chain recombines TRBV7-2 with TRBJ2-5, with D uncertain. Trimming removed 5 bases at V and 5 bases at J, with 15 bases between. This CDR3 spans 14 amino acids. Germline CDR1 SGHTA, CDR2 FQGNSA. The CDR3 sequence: CASSPRQAPETQYF. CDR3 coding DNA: TGTGCCAGCAGCCCCCGCCAGGCTCCGGAGACCCAGTACTTC. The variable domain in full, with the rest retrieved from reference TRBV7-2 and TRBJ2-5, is GAGVSQSPSNKVTEKGKDVELRCDPISGHTALYWYRQSLGQGLEFLIYFQGNSAPDKSGLPSDRFSAERTGGSVSTLTIQRTQQEDSAVYLCASSPRQAPETQYFGPGTRLLVL.

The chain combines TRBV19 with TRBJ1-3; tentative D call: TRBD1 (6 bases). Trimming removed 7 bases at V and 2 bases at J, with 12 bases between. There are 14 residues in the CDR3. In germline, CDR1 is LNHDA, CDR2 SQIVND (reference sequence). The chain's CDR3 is CASMRGNTGNTIYF. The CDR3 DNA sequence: TGTGCCAGTATGAGGGGGAATACTGGAAACACCATATATTTT. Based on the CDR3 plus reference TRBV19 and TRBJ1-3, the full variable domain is DGGITQSPKYLFRKEGQNVTLSCEQNLNHDAMYWYRQDPGQGLRLIYYSQIVNDFQKGDIAEGYSVSREKKESFPLTVTSAQKNPTAFYLCASMRGNTGNTIYFGEGSWLTVV.

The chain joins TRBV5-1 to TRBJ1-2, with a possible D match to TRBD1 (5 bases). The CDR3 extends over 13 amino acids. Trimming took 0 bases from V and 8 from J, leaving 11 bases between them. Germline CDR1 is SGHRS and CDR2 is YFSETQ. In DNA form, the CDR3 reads TGCGCCAGCAGCTTGGATTCAGGGAAGGGCTACACCTTC. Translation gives CASSLDSGKGYTF.